These T cell receptor beta chains were read from a single sample in a study of radiation and T cells in renal cell carcinoma. Sequenced by immunoSEQ multiplex PCR; TCRdb stores in-frame clones only, minus some. The top ten clones hold 20% to 25% of a sample with about 140,000 clones, approximately 82% of them seen once. The input for sequencing was blood, taken from a patient whose treatment included radiotherapy and nephrectomy. The receptor source for this set is a woman aged 45 to 65 with renal cell carcinoma. Each CDR3 is given with its conserved first and last residue. The D gene is left open where the match is weak. A clone size is listed for some rows: how often the clone was seen (once, few, many), or a class if it is expanded.

v_call: TRBV11-3
d_call: TRBD1
j_call: TRBJ2-2
clone_size: NA
cdr3_nt: TGTGCCAGCAGCTCATTGCAGGGGGTCGGGGAGCTGTTTTTT
cdr3_aa: CASSSLQGVGELFF

v_call: TRBV19
d_call: NA
j_call: TRBJ1-5
clone_size: NA
cdr3_nt: TGTGCCAGTAGTCCCTCCGGAGGCAGGGGTTTTCAGCCCCAGCATTTT
cdr3_aa: CASSPSGGRGFQPQHF

v_call: TRBV4-2
d_call: NA
j_call: TRBJ2-1
clone_size: NA
cdr3_nt: TGTGCCAGCAGCCGCCGGGCTCCGTCCTACAATGAGCAGTTCTTC
cdr3_aa: CASSRRAPSYNEQFF

v_call: TRBV5-1
d_call: NA
j_call: TRBJ2-7
clone_size: NA
cdr3_nt: TGCGCCAGCAGCAGAGGTCGGGACGGAACCTACGAGCAGTACTTC
cdr3_aa: CASSRGRDGTYEQYF

v_call: TRBV5-6
d_call: NA
j_call: TRBJ1-5
clone_size: NA
cdr3_nt: TGTGCCAGCAGCTCAACCGGGGAGGCATATCAGCCCCAGCATTTT
cdr3_aa: CASSSTGEAYQPQHF

v_call: TRBV27
d_call: NA
j_call: TRBJ1-4
clone_size: NA
cdr3_nt: TGTGCCAGCAGTTTATGGCTTGGGGGGCCTAATGAAAAACTGTTTTTT
cdr3_aa: CASSLWLGGPNEKLFF

v_call: TRBV10-3
d_call: TRBD1
j_call: TRBJ2-7
clone_size: NA
cdr3_nt: TGTGCCATCAGTACAGGGGGCTACGAGCAGTACTTC
cdr3_aa: CAISTGGYEQYF

v_call: TRBV28
d_call: NA
j_call: TRBJ1-5
clone_size: once
cdr3_nt: TGTGCCGCCTCGGAGAGCAATCAGCCCCAGCATTTT
cdr3_aa: CAASESNQPQHF

v_call: TRBV7-6
d_call: NA
j_call: TRBJ2-7
clone_size: few
cdr3_nt: TGTGCCAGCAGCAACCCCGGACCAGGTTGGACCTACGAGCAGTACTTC
cdr3_aa: CASSNPGPGWTYEQYF

v_call: TRBV6-6
d_call: NA
j_call: TRBJ1-6
clone_size: NA
cdr3_nt: TGTGCCAGCAGTCCCGATCCGACAGGAAGGACCCACTTT
cdr3_aa: CASSPDPTGRTHF

v_call: TRBV10-3
d_call: TRBD1
j_call: TRBJ2-7
clone_size: NA
cdr3_nt: TGTGCCATCAGTGAAGCTCAGGGGGCCTACGAGCAGTACTTC
cdr3_aa: CAISEAQGAYEQYF

v_call: TRBV5-6
d_call: TRBD1
j_call: TRBJ2-7
clone_size: NA
cdr3_nt: TGTGCCAGCAGCTTGGCAGGGGACAGCTCCTACGAGCAGTACTTC
cdr3_aa: CASSLAGDSSYEQYF

v_call: TRBV4-2
d_call: TRBD1
j_call: TRBJ2-7
clone_size: once
cdr3_nt: TGTGCCAGCAGCCACGAACAGGGGGCATCCTACGAGCAGTACTTC
cdr3_aa: CASSHEQGASYEQYF

v_call: TRBV6-4
d_call: TRBD1
j_call: TRBJ1-2
clone_size: few
cdr3_nt: TGTGCCAGCAGTGACTCCACAGGGGGAGGTGGCTACACCTTC
cdr3_aa: CASSDSTGGGGYTF

v_call: TRBV5-1
d_call: TRBD1
j_call: TRBJ2-7
clone_size: NA
cdr3_nt: TGCGCCAGCAGCCAGGGACAGGGGATCCACGAGCAGTACTTC
cdr3_aa: CASSQGQGIHEQYF

v_call: TRBV5-1
d_call: TRBD2
j_call: TRBJ2-3
clone_size: NA
cdr3_nt: TGCGCCAGCACGAAGACTAGCGGGGCTGGCACAGATACGCAGTATTTT
cdr3_aa: CASTKTSGAGTDTQYF

v_call: TRBV5-4
d_call: TRBD2
j_call: TRBJ2-5
clone_size: once
cdr3_nt: TGTGCCAGCAGCCCTCGACTAGCGGGGGAAGAGACCCAGTACTTC
cdr3_aa: CASSPRLAGEETQYF

v_call: TRBV5-1
d_call: NA
j_call: TRBJ1-2
clone_size: NA
cdr3_nt: TGCGCCAGCAGCTTGGTGAGAGGGGACTATGGCTACACCTTC
cdr3_aa: CASSLVRGDYGYTF

v_call: TRBV15
d_call: NA
j_call: TRBJ2-2
clone_size: NA
cdr3_nt: TGTGCCACCAGCAGAGACACTGCGCAGAACACCGGGGAGCTGTTTTTT
cdr3_aa: CATSRDTAQNTGELFF

v_call: TRBV6-5
d_call: TRBD1
j_call: TRBJ1-4
clone_size: NA
cdr3_nt: TGTGCCGGCAGTGCTCGAACAGGGGAGGGTGAAAAACTGTTTTTT
cdr3_aa: CAGSARTGEGEKLFF

v_call: TRBV5-4
d_call: NA
j_call: TRBJ1-6
clone_size: NA
cdr3_nt: TGTGCCAGCAGCTTGGGTCAGGTAACTGGCTCACCCCTCCACTTT
cdr3_aa: CASSLGQVTGSPLHF

v_call: TRBV7-2
d_call: NA
j_call: TRBJ2-2
clone_size: NA
cdr3_nt: TGTGCCAGCAGCTTAGTGGCGGCGAACACCGGGGAGCTGTTTTTT
cdr3_aa: CASSLVAANTGELFF

v_call: TRBV11-3
d_call: TRBD1
j_call: TRBJ1-3
clone_size: NA
cdr3_nt: TGTGCCAGCAGCTCGGACAGGCATGGAAACACCATATATTTT
cdr3_aa: CASSSDRHGNTIYF

v_call: TRBV27
d_call: TRBD1
j_call: TRBJ2-7
clone_size: NA
cdr3_nt: TGTGCCAGCACTCTCCGAGTAGGGGGCCTCTACGAGCAGTACTTC
cdr3_aa: CASTLRVGGLYEQYF

v_call: TRBV5-4
d_call: NA
j_call: TRBJ2-1
clone_size: NA
cdr3_nt: TGTGCCAGCAGCCTCGATGGGTACAATGAGCAGTTCTTC
cdr3_aa: CASSLDGYNEQFF

v_call: TRBV5-6
d_call: NA
j_call: TRBJ2-7
clone_size: NA
cdr3_nt: TGTGCCAGCAGCTGGACCCAGGGCCACGAGCAGTACTTC
cdr3_aa: CASSWTQGHEQYF

v_call: TRBV15
d_call: NA
j_call: TRBJ2-7
clone_size: few
cdr3_nt: TGTGCCACCAGCAGAGATAGGAGCTCCTACGAGCAGTACTTC
cdr3_aa: CATSRDRSSYEQYF

v_call: TRBV19
d_call: NA
j_call: TRBJ1-4
clone_size: NA
cdr3_nt: TGTGCCAGTAGTATAGACACGGCCTTACGTGGTGAAAAACTGTTTTTT
cdr3_aa: CASSIDTALRGEKLFF

v_call: TRBV7-2
d_call: NA
j_call: TRBJ2-1
clone_size: NA
cdr3_nt: TGTGCCAGCAGCAGAATGGGACAAAATGAGCAGTTCTTC
cdr3_aa: CASSRMGQNEQFF

v_call: TRBV2
d_call: NA
j_call: TRBJ2-3
clone_size: few
cdr3_nt: TGTGCCAGCAGGGAGTTTGATACGCAGTATTTT
cdr3_aa: CASREFDTQYF

v_call: TRBV7-6
d_call: NA
j_call: TRBJ2-2
clone_size: NA
cdr3_nt: TGTGCCAGCAGCTTAGAGAGTCTTCACACCGGGGAGCTGTTTTTT
cdr3_aa: CASSLESLHTGELFF

v_call: TRBV5-4
d_call: TRBD2
j_call: TRBJ2-7
clone_size: NA
cdr3_nt: TGTGCCAGCAGCCATTTAAGCGGGAAGGGCATGCAGTACTTC
cdr3_aa: CASSHLSGKGMQYF

v_call: TRBV4-3
d_call: NA
j_call: TRBJ2-2
clone_size: NA
cdr3_nt: TGCGCCAGCAGCCAAGATGTCGGGGAGCTGTTTTTT
cdr3_aa: CASSQDVGELFF